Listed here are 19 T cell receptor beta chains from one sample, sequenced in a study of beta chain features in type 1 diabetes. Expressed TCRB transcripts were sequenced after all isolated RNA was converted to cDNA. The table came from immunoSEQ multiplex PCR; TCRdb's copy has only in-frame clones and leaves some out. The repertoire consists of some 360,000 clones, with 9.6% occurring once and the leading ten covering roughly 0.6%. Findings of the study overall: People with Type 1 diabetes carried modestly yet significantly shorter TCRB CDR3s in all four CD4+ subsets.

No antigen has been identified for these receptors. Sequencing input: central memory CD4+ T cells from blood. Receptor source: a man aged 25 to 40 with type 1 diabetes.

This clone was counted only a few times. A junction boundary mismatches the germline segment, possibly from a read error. The CDR3 DNA follows: TGTGCTAGCAGCTTGGCGGGAGCGGCACAAGAGACCCAGTACTTC. It is translated as CASSLAGAAQETQYF. The V and J genes are TRBV7-7 and TRBJ2-5; 7 nucleotides align to TRBD2. The CDR3 has 15 residues. Germline values: CDR1 SSHAT, CDR2 FNYEAQ (reference sequence).

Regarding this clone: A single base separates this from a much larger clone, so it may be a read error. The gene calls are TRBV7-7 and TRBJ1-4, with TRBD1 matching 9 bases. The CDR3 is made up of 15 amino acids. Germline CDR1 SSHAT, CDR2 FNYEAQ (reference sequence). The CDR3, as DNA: TGTGCTAGCAGCTTAGGACAGGGGCGGAATGAAAAACTGTTTTTT. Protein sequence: CASSLGQGRNEKLFF.

The CDR3 is CASSQDIGRRPDKGDTQYF. The CDR3 DNA is TGCGCCAGCAGCCAAGATATCGGGCGGAGGCCAGACAAGGGGGATACGCAGTATTTT. The chain couples TRBV4-1 to TRBJ2-3; the D call may be TRBD1 or TRBD2 (5 bases each). The CDR3 sequence is 19 residues long. Germline values: CDR1 MGHRA, CDR2 YSYEKL. Between the trimmed V and J ends, which lost 0 bases and 6 bases, there was a span of 25 bases.

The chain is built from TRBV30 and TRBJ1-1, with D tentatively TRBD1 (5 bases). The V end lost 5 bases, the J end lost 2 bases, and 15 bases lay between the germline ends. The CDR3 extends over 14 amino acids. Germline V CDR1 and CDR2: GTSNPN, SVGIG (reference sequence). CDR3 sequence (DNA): TGTGCCTGGGCAAGACAGAGGGATAACACTGAAGCTTTCTTT. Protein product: CAWARQRDNTEAFF.

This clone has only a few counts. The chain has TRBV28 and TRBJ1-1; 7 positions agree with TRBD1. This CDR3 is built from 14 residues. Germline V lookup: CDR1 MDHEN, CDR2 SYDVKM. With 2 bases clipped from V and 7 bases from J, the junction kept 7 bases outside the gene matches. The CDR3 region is CASSLKGGVGEAFF. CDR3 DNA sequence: TGTGCCAGCAGTTTAAAAGGGGGCGTGGGTGAAGCTTTCTTT.

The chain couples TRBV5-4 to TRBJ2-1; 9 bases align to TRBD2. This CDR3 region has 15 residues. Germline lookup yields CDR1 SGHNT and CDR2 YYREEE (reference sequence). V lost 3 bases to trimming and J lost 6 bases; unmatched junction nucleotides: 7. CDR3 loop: CASSSKAGGPNEQFF. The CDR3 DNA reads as TGTGCCAGCAGCTCAAAGGCGGGAGGGCCCAATGAGCAGTTCTTC.

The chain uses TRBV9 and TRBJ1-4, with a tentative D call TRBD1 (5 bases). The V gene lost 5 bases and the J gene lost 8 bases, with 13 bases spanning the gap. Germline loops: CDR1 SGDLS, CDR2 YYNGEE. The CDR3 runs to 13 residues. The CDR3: CASRNGAQEKLFF. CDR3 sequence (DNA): TGTGCCAGCAGGAACGGGGCGCAGGAAAAACTGTTTTTT.

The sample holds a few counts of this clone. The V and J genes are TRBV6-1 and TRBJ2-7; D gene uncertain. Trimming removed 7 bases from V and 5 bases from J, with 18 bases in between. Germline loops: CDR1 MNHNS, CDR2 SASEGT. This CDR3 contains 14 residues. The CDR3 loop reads CASTRAPRGDEQYF. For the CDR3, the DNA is TGTGCCAGCACCAGAGCGCCCCGAGGCGACGAGCAGTACTTC.

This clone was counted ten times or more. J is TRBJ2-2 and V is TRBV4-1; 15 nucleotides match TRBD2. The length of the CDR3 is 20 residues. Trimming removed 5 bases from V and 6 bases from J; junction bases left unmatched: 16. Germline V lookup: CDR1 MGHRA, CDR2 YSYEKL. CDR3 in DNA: TGCGCCAGCAGCTACAACGGACTAGCGGGAGGGACAATTTACGCCGGGGAGCTGTTTTTT. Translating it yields CASSYNGLAGGTIYAGELFF.

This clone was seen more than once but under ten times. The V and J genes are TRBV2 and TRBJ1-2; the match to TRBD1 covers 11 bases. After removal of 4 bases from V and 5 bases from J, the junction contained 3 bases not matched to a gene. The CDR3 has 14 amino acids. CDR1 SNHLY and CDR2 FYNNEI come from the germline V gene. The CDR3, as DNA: TGTGCCAGCAGTGGGACAGGGGGCGGATATGGCTACACCTTC. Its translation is CASSGTGGGYGYTF.

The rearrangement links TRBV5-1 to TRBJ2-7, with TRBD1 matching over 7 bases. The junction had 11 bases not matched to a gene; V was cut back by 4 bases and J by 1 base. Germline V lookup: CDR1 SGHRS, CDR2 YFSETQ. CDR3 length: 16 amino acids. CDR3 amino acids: CASSLATGTVSYEQYF. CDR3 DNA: TGCGCCAGCAGCCTGGCCACCGGGACAGTTTCCTACGAGCAGTACTTC.

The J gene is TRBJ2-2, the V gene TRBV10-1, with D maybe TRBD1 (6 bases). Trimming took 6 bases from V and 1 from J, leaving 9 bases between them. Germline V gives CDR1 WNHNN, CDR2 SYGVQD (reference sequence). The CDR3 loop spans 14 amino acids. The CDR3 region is CASRQGLNTGELFF. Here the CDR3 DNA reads TGCGCCAGCAGACAGGGCCTGAACACCGGGGAGCTGTTTTTT.

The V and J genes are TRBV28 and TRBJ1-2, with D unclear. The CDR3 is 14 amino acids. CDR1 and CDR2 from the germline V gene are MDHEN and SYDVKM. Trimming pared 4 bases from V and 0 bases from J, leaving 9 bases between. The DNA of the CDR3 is TGTGCCAGCAGTTACCCGTCAGCTAACTATGGCTACACCTTC. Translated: CASSYPSANYGYTF.

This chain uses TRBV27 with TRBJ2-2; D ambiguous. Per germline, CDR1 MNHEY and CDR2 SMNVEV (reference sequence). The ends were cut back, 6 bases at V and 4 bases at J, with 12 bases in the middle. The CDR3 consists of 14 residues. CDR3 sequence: CASRLQLSTGELFF. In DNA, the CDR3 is TGTGCCAGCAGGTTACAGCTGAGCACCGGGGAGCTGTTTTTT.

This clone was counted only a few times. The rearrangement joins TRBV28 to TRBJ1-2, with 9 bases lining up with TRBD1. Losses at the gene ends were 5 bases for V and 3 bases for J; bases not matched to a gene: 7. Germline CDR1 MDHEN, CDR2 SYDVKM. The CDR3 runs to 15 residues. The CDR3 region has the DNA TGTGCCAGCAGTACTACAGGGGGCGTTGACTATGGCTACACCTTC. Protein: CASSTTGGVDYGYTF.

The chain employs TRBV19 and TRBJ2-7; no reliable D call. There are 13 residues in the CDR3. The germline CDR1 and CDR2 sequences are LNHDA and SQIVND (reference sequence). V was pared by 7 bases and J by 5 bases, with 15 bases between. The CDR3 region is CASTTRPEDEQYF. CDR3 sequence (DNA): TGTGCCAGTACCACGCGCCCTGAGGACGAGCAGTACTTC.

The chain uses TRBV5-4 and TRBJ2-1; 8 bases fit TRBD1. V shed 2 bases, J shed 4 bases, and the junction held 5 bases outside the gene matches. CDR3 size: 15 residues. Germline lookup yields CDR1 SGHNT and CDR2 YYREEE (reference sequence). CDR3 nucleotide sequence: TGTGCCAGCAGCTTCCGGACAGGGAGGTACAATGAGCAGTTCTTC. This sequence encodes CASSFRTGRYNEQFF.

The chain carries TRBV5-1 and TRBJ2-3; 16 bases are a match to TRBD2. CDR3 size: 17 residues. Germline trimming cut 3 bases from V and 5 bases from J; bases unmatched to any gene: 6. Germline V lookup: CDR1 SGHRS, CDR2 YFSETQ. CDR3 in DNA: TGCGCCAGCAGCTCGGGACTAGCGGGAGGGCCGGGAGATACGCAGTATTTT. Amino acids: CASSSGLAGGPGDTQYF.

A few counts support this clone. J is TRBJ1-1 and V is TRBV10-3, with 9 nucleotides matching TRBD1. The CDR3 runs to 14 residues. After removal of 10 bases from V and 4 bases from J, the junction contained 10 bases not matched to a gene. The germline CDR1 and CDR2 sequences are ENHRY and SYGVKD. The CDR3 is CATQTGGGGTEAFF. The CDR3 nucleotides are TGTGCCACTCAAACAGGGGGCGGGGGCACTGAAGCTTTCTTT.